This T cell receptor (delta chain) was recorded in a study of human gamma delta and Vdelta1 T cells. On this clone itself: Its antigen is unidentified.

The CDR3 sequence is 24 residues long. CDR1 TSWWSYY and CDR2 QGS come from the germline V gene. Trimming took 2 bases from V and 0 from J; bases not matched to a gene: 25. Study-level results: Delta One T cells were reportedly polyclonal and broadly cytotoxic against acute myeloid leukemia.

TCRdb processed the PCR reads again with the CATT caller. In the table there are about 13,000 delta-chain clones, roughly 45% of which are singletons. This receptor was identified in a human donor in good health. The chain joins TRDV1 to TRDJ1, with TRDD3 matching over 12 bases. Material for sequencing was Vdelta1 gamma-delta T cells from blood grown in culture (DOT cells). CDR3 loop: CALGEVSILTGGYPAGFYTDKLIF. The CDR3 DNA sequence: TGTGCTCTTGGGGAAGTCAGTATACTTACTGGGGGATACCCGGCCGGTTTTTACACCGATAAACTCATCTTT.